These 28 T cell receptor beta chains originate from one sample sequenced in a study of shared clonotypes between healthy human individuals. TCRdb's table, derived via immunoSEQ multiplex PCR, lists solely in-frame clones and lacks some. Of 450,000 to 650,000 clones in the sample, around three quarters were seen once. The sequenced sample was PBMCs. Receptors originate from a woman in her 40s in good health. Some clones in this sample may be carry-over from other donors' samples.

This clone was detected only a few times. A single base is all that separates this from a far larger clone, so a read error is likely. This rearrangement joins TRBV30 to TRBJ2-2; a possible D gene is TRBD1 (6 bases). CDR1 is GTSNPN and CDR2 is SVGIG in the germline V gene (reference sequence). CDR3 length equals 12 residues. The CDR3 spells CAWSWDTEELFF. CDR3 DNA sequence: TGTGCCTGGTCGTGGGACACCGAGGAGCTGTTTTTT.

This clone was observed a handful of times. The gene calls are TRBV28 and TRBJ1-5; D gene unclear. Germline CDR1 reads MDHEN; CDR2 reads SYDVKM. This CDR3 contains 15 residues. Deletions cut 0 bases from V and 0 bases from J, with 6 bases between. The CDR3 region has the DNA TGTGCCAGCAGTTTATGGGCGGTTAGCAATCAGCCCCAGCATTTT. Protein sequence: CASSLWAVSNQPQHF.

The gene calls are TRBV6-4 and TRBJ2-1, with D hard to call. The CDR3 loop spans 15 amino acids. Trimming took off 3 bases at V and 1 base at J, with 10 bases between the two ends. CDR1 and CDR2 (germline): MRHNA, SNTAGT. CDR3 coding DNA: TGTGCCAGCAGTGAATCAGCGATGTCCTACAATGAGCAGTTCTTC. It is translated as CASSESAMSYNEQFF.

The chain uses TRBV6-5 and TRBJ1-3, with 7 bases matching TRBD1. This CDR3 contains 15 residues. Germline CDR1 reads MNHEY; CDR2 reads SVGAGI. The V and J ends lost 6 bases and 0 bases, in that order; junction bases with no gene match: 5. The CDR3 is CASSRQGRSGNTIYF. The CDR3 DNA reads TGTGCCAGCAGCCGACAGGGTCGCTCTGGAAACACCATATATTTT.

In DNA form, the CDR3 reads TGCGCCAGCAGCCAGACAGGGGAGAACACTGAAGCTTTCTTT. This gives the protein CASSQTGENTEAFF. The chain employs TRBV4-3 and TRBJ1-1; 8 positions match TRBD1. Germline V lookup: CDR1 LGHNA, CDR2 YSLEER. The CDR3 covers 14 residues. V trimming: 3 bases; J trimming: 1 base; junction bases outside the gene matches: 1.

This clone was observed a single time. CDR3: CASSKRRQAYSNQPQHF. CDR3 DNA: TGTGCCAGCAGCAAACGGCGCCAGGCGTATAGCAATCAGCCCCAGCATTTT. The V call is TRBV21-1, the J call TRBJ1-5; no DNA check was done on the table's D call, TRBD1. TRBV21-1 represents a pseudogene. The CDR3 is 17 residues long.

J is TRBJ2-3 and V is TRBV30; 13 nucleotides line up with TRBD2. CDR1 is GTSNPN and CDR2 is SVGIG in the germline V gene (reference sequence). This CDR3 region has 16 residues. V shed 2 bases, J shed 5 bases, and the junction held 7 bases outside the gene matches. This chain's CDR3 is CAWSIGTSGVRDTQYF. CDR3 nucleotide sequence: TGTGCCTGGAGTATTGGGACTAGCGGGGTCAGAGATACGCAGTATTTT. The full variable domain, rest sourced from reference TRBV30 and TRBJ2-3, is SQTIHQWPATLVQPVGSPLSLECTVEGTSNPNLYWYRQAAGRGLQLLFYSVGIGQISSEVPQNLSASRPQDRQFILSSKKLLLSDSGFYLCAWSIGTSGVRDTQYFGPGTRLTVL.

The rearrangement uses TRBV2 and TRBJ2-1; D gene ambiguous. Per the germline V gene, CDR1 is SNHLY and CDR2 is FYNNEI. The V and J ends lost 5 bases and 10 bases respectively, with 15 bases between them. The CDR3 consists of 13 residues. CDR3 residues: CASSLLRPEEQFF. In DNA form, the CDR3 reads TGTGCCAGCAGTCTCTTAAGACCCGAGGAGCAGTTCTTC.

The chain joins TRBV30 to TRBJ2-5, with 10 bases that match TRBD1. This CDR3 comprises 15 residues. Germline V gene data show CDR1 as GTSNPN and CDR2 as SVGIG (reference sequence). V dropped 5 bases and J dropped 5; count of bases not matched to a gene: 11. This chain's CDR3 is CAWDDPGQGRETQYF. As DNA, the CDR3 is TGTGCCTGGGACGACCCGGGACAGGGGAGGGAGACCCAGTACTTC.

This clone has a handful of counts. The chain uses TRBV30 and TRBJ2-7; 10 nucleotides line up with TRBD2. The CDR3 spans 12 residues. From germline, CDR1 is GTSNPN and CDR2 SVGIG (reference sequence). The V and J ends lost 4 bases and 6 bases, in that order; junction bases with no gene match: 3. The CDR3 is CAWNLAGVEQYF. The CDR3 DNA reads TGTGCCTGGAACCTAGCGGGAGTCGAGCAGTACTTC.

This chain links TRBV2 with TRBJ2-2; D remains unclear. CDR1 is SNHLY, CDR2 FYNNEI, per germline. V was pared by 3 bases and J by 8 bases, with 10 bases between. This CDR3 is 13 amino acids long. Here the CDR3 DNA reads TGTGCCAGCAGTGATGGCCCGGATGGGGAGCTGTTTTTT. Translating gives CASSDGPDGELFF.

This clone was detected once. The chain carries TRBV30 and TRBJ1-2; D is perhaps TRBD1 (6 bases). CDR3 size: 13 residues. Germline V gene sequence: CDR1 GTSNPN, CDR2 SVGIG (reference sequence). Between the trimmed V and J ends, which lost 0 bases and 6 bases, there was a span of 11 bases. The CDR3 sequence is CAWSVQGKNGYTF. CDR3 DNA sequence: TGTGCCTGGAGTGTACAGGGAAAAAATGGCTACACCTTC.

The chain combines TRBV7-2 with TRBJ1-1; D not resolved. The CDR3 consists of 14 residues. Germline CDR1 reads SGHTA; CDR2 reads FQGNSA. Trimming took off 1 base at V and 1 base at J, with 7 bases between the two ends. CDR3 region: CASSLGTENTEAFF. The CDR3 bases are TGTGCCAGCAGCTTAGGGACGGAGAACACTGAAGCTTTCTTT. Complete variable domain (other parts from reference TRBV7-2 and TRBJ1-1): GAGVSQSPSNKVTEKGKDVELRCDPISGHTALYWYRQSLGQGLEFLIYFQGNSAPDKSGLPSDRFSAERTGGSVSTLTIQRTQQEDSAVYLCASSLGTENTEAFFGQGTRLTVV.

This clone was seen just once. The gene calls are TRBV7-2 and TRBJ1-3; TRBD1 might be the D (5 bases). V was cut by 4 bases and J by 2 bases, with 18 bases left in between. The CDR3 is made up of 17 amino acids. Germline values: CDR1 SGHTA, CDR2 FQGNSA. CDR3 DNA: TGTGCCAGCAGCTCGGCTCCGGGACCGAAGGCTGGAAACACCATATATTTT. It codes for CASSSAPGPKAGNTIYF.

This clone was found a few times. The chain links TRBV7-9 to TRBJ2-3, with a tentative D call TRBD2 (5 bases). Trimming shortened V by 5 bases and J by 0 bases, and 15 bases separated the two germline ends. The CDR3 contains 16 residues. The germline CDR1 and CDR2 sequences are SEHNR and FQNEAQ (reference sequence). The CDR3 coding sequence is TGTGCCAGCAGCCCGGCGGGCTATCCTAGCACAGATACGCAGTATTTT. It specifies CASSPAGYPSTDTQYF.

This clone was seen a few times. The rearrangement links TRBV29-1 to TRBJ2-6; 7 nucleotides line up with TRBD1. V dropped 3 bases and J dropped 4; count of bases not matched to a gene: 6. CDR1 is SQVTM and CDR2 is ANQGSEA in the germline V gene. This CDR3 region has 15 residues. The CDR3 sequence: CSVDLQGTGANVLTF. DNA for the CDR3: TGCAGCGTTGATTTACAGGGGACCGGGGCCAACGTCCTGACTTTC.

This clone appeared once. The chain recombines TRBV15 with TRBJ2-5, with TRBD2 matching over 8 bases. Matching the DNA end better, TRBJ2-7 makes the J call doubtful. CDR3 length: 20 amino acids. The germline V gene encodes CDR1 LNHNV and CDR2 YYDKDF (reference sequence). The CDR3 DNA reads as TGTGCCACCAGCAGATACAGGGATTGGGTAGCGGGACCACATCAGTACGAGCAGTACTTC. Translation: CATSRYRDWVAGPHQYEQYF.

The gene calls are TRBV28 and TRBJ2-3; D possibly corresponds to TRBD2 (6 bases). V was trimmed by 2 bases and J by 5 bases, leaving 14 bases between them. Germline CDR1 is MDHEN and CDR2 is SYDVKM. The CDR3 has 15 amino acids. The CDR3 DNA is TGTGCCAGCAGTTTAATCGGGAGCAGGGTAGATACGCAGTATTTT. Translation gives CASSLIGSRVDTQYF.

The chain has TRBV18 and TRBJ1-2; 7 positions match TRBD1. CDR3 length: 11 amino acids. After removal of 2 bases from V and 10 bases from J, the junction contained 1 base not matched to a gene. CDR1 and CDR2 (germline): KGHSH, LQKENI. The CDR3 sequence is CASSPDRDYTF. CDR3 coding DNA: TGTGCCAGCTCACCAGACAGGGACTACACCTTC.

A word on this clone: The sample contains more than one DNA sequence encoding this CDR3. The chain is built from TRBV5-1 and TRBJ2-1; 8 bases agree with TRBD2. The CDR3 is 15 residues long. The germline V gene encodes CDR1 SGHRS and CDR2 YFSETQ. The trim removed 4 bases at V and 3 bases at J, leaving 6 bases unmatched. CDR3 DNA sequence: TGCGCCAGCAGCCCAACTAGCGGCGGCTACAATGAGCAGTTCTTC. Its protein product is CASSPTSGGYNEQFF. The whole variable domain, filled in from reference TRBV5-1 and TRBJ2-1, reads KAGVTQTPRYLIKTRGQQVTLSCSPISGHRSVSWYQQTPGQGLQFLFEYFSETQRNKGNFPGRFSGRQFSNSRSEMNVSTLELGDSALYLCASSPTSGGYNEQFFGPGTRLTVL.

The V gene is TRBV4-3, the J gene TRBJ1-6, with TRBD1 matching 7 bases. This CDR3 is 16 amino acids long. The V gene's germline CDR1 is LGHNA and CDR2 YSLEER. J lost 13 bases, V lost 0 bases, and 12 bases had no gene match. DNA for the CDR3: TGCGCCAGCAGCCAAGAGGGGCCAGGGGGAGTTCACCCCCTCCACTTT. Its translation: CASSQEGPGGVHPLHF.

The genes are TRBV7-2 and TRBJ2-1, with TRBD2 identical over 7 bases. The CDR3 length is 16 residues. Per germline, CDR1 SGHTA and CDR2 FQGNSA. J was trimmed by 4 bases and V by 4 bases; bases with no gene match: 10. The CDR3 DNA reads as TGTGCCAGCAGCTCATACATTCTAGCGGAATACAATGAGCAGTTCTTC. Protein sequence: CASSSYILAEYNEQFF.

With regard to this clone: The same CDR3 arises from other DNA sequences in this sample as well. This sequence joins TRBV28 and TRBJ2-6; D is unresolved. V lost 0 bases, J lost 1 base, and 4 bases lay in between. CDR1 is MDHEN, CDR2 SYDVKM, per germline. The CDR3 has 15 residues. Here the CDR3 reads CASSLWGSGANVLTF. The CDR3 nucleotides read TGTGCCAGCAGTTTATGGGGATCTGGGGCCAACGTCCTGACTTTC.

The gene calls are TRBV10-3 and TRBJ2-1; 15 bases align to TRBD2. Trimming cost V 0 bases and J 4 bases; bases outside gene matches: 4. Looked up from germline, CDR1 is ENHRY and CDR2 is SYGVKD. This CDR3 is 18 amino acids long. CDR3 nucleotide sequence: TGTGCCATCAGTGAGTCTGGGACTAGCGGGAGGTTTTACAATGAGCAGTTCTTC. Translation: CAISESGTSGRFYNEQFF.

The chain carries TRBV7-3 and TRBJ2-7; 8 bases match TRBD2. In germline, CDR1 is SGHTA, CDR2 FQGTGA. The CDR3 consists of 14 residues. With 6 bases clipped from V and 6 bases from J, the junction kept 10 bases outside the gene matches. The CDR3 DNA reads as TGTGCCAGCAGGTGGGGACTAGAAGTTGGCGAGCAGTACTTC. Its translation: CASRWGLEVGEQYF.

In its sample, this clone was seen a few times. V and J are TRBV28 and TRBJ1-4, with 8 bases lining up with TRBD1. J was trimmed by 7 bases and V by 5 bases; bases with no gene match: 6. The CDR3 runs 14 residues. The germline CDR1 and CDR2 sequences are MDHEN and SYDVKM. The CDR3 DNA follows: TGTGCCAGCAGTCTTGCAGGGGGCACTGAAAAACTGTTTTTT. This codes for CASSLAGGTEKLFF.

The V call is TRBV2, the J call TRBJ2-7, with TRBD2 identical over 9 bases. V shed 8 bases and J 2 bases; nucleotides not matched to a gene: 13. The CDR3 length is 16 residues. CDR1 is SNHLY and CDR2 is FYNNEI in the germline V gene. CDR3 sequence: CASAPRGGRVPYEQYF. The CDR3 DNA sequence: TGTGCCAGCGCGCCCCGGGGCGGGAGGGTCCCCTACGAGCAGTACTTC.

The genes are TRBV5-4 and TRBJ2-5; 7 bases agree with TRBD2. The CDR3 sequence is 16 residues long. The V segment lost 4 bases and the J segment 5 bases; nucleotides outside the gene matches: 14. Germline CDR1 and CDR2: SGHNT and YYREEE (reference sequence). For the CDR3, the DNA is TGTGCCAGCAGCCCCAGCGGGACGTGGATCGGCGAGACCCAGTACTTC. Protein product: CASSPSGTWIGETQYF.